This entry concerns a single T cell receptor (beta chain). Per the study methods: Estimation of nucleated cell counts was performed using reference gene primer amplification. Method: immunoSEQ multiplex PCR; TCRdb's copy keeps in-frame clones and lacks some. Clone size and the V and J calls come from that table; the DNA yielded D and trimming. Of around 50,000 clones detected, roughly 80% appear once; the ten largest clones hold roughly 22%. The entry originates in a study of blood T cell repertoires in COVID-19. Study summary: The samples span acute and convalescent COVID-19 from the United States, Italy and Spain. Sources were T cells, B-cell-depleted T cells, or PBMCs; the material itself was cDNA or gDNA.

The source material was peripheral blood. The clonotype comes from a woman aged 60-70 years with acute or convalescent COVID-19.

The CDR3 sequence: CAISEPGVYEQYF. The CDR3 DNA reads TGTGCCATCAGTGAGCCGGGGGTTTACGAGCAGTACTTC. This chain joins TRBV10-3 and TRBJ2-7; a weak D match, TRBD2 (6 bases). Trimming left V 2 bases short and J 4 bases short, with 9 bases between. Germline-derived CDR1 and CDR2 are ENHRY and SYGVKD. The length of the CDR3 is 13 residues.